Each of the 18 T cell receptor beta chains below was sequenced from the same sample in a study of blood T cell repertoires in COVID-19. Data came from immunoSEQ multiplex PCR; TCRdb stores just in-frame clones and leaves some out. This sample yields 370,000 or so clones, of which more than 70% are seen a single time; 1.3% belongs to the top ten. Sequenced input: PBMCs or T cells enriched from blood (not recorded which). These receptors all come from a man aged 30-40 years who had recovered from COVID-19.

The rearrangement joins TRBV6-5 to TRBJ1-1; 7 nucleotides align to TRBD1. Germline V gives CDR1 MNHEY, CDR2 SVGAGI. This CDR3 comprises 13 residues. J was trimmed by 5 bases and V by 7 bases; bases with no gene match: 7. The CDR3 DNA reads as TGTGCCAGCACCTACAGGGGTGATACTGAAGCTTTCTTT. It codes for CASTYRGDTEAFF.

This chain links TRBV19 with TRBJ1-3; D remains ambiguous. The CDR3 sequence is 17 residues long. Between the trimmed V and J ends, which lost 6 bases and 0 bases, there was a span of 18 bases. CDR1 is LNHDA and CDR2 is SQIVND in the germline V gene (reference sequence). CDR3 nucleotides: TGTGCCAGTAGAACCCCGGCTGGGGAGACCTCTGGAAACACCATATATTTT. Protein sequence: CASRTPAGETSGNTIYF.

This chain connects TRBV19 to TRBJ1-1; TRBD1 might be the D (6 bases). V shed 6 bases and J shed 1 base, with 12 bases lying between them. The CDR3 is 14 residues long. CDR1 is LNHDA and CDR2 is SQIVND in the germline V gene (reference sequence). CDR3 amino acids: CASRNRAGNTEAFF. The CDR3 DNA reads TGTGCCAGTAGAAACAGGGCGGGGAACACTGAAGCTTTCTTT.

This clone was detected only a few times. The chain recombines TRBV9 with TRBJ1-1, with D possibly being TRBD1 (5 bases). The CDR3 runs to 14 residues. V was trimmed by 3 bases and J by 2 bases, leaving 11 bases between them. CDR1 is SGDLS, CDR2 YYNGEE, per germline. This CDR3 reads CASSAGGRNTEAFF. DNA for the CDR3: TGTGCCAGCAGCGCCGGGGGTAGAAACACTGAAGCTTTCTTT.

The genes are TRBV15 and TRBJ1-2; D is undetermined. The germline V gene has CDR1 LNHNV and CDR2 YYDKDF (reference sequence). Trimming removed 0 bases at V and 5 bases at J, with 7 bases between. The CDR3 is 13 amino acids. This CDR3 reads CATSRDSPYGYTF. In DNA, the CDR3 is TGTGCCACCAGCAGAGATAGCCCTTATGGCTACACCTTC.

The chain has TRBV29-1 and TRBJ1-3, with D tentatively TRBD1 (5 bases). The CDR3 loop spans 15 amino acids. The germline V and J ends were trimmed by 5 bases and 1 base, with 15 bases remaining between them. CDR1 and CDR2 from the germline V gene are SQVTM and ANQGSEA. CDR3 coding DNA: TGCAGCGTTACGACAGAGAGATATTCTGGAAACACCATATATTTT. This codes for CSVTTERYSGNTIYF.

The gene calls are TRBV7-9 and TRBJ1-5; TRBD1 matches 10 bases. This CDR3 region has 15 residues. Germline V CDR1 and CDR2: SEHNR, FQNEAQ (reference sequence). V shed 5 bases, J shed 1 base, and the junction held 2 bases outside the gene matches. CDR3 residues: CASSQGQGSNQPQHF. In nucleotides, the CDR3 is TGTGCCAGCAGCCAGGGACAGGGGAGCAATCAGCCCCAGCATTTT.

The CDR3 reads CASSLVPGFNYGYTF. The CDR3 DNA follows: TGTGCCAGCAGCTTAGTACCGGGTTTCAACTATGGCTACACCTTC. The chain recombines TRBV11-2 with TRBJ1-2; D remains ambiguous. The V end was cut by 1 base, the J end by 2 bases, with 11 bases between. CDR1 is SGHAT, CDR2 FQNNGV, per germline. The CDR3 has 15 amino acids.

This rearrangement joins TRBV4-2 to TRBJ2-7; possible D gene TRBD2, 6 bases. CDR1 is LGHNA, CDR2 YNFKEQ, per germline. The V end was cut by 0 bases, the J end by 2 bases, with 14 bases between. CDR3 size: 16 residues. The CDR3 region is CASSQDVGREAYEQYF. CDR3 DNA sequence: TGTGCCAGCAGCCAAGACGTCGGCAGGGAGGCCTACGAGCAGTACTTC.

The chain links TRBV6-1 to TRBJ1-6, with 7 bases that match TRBD1. Germline V lookup: CDR1 MNHNS, CDR2 SASEGT. This CDR3 comprises 17 residues. The junction had 10 bases not matched to a gene; V was cut back by 3 bases and J by 5 bases. For the CDR3, the DNA is TGTGCCAGCAGTGAGCCGGCCGGGACAGCTCATAATTCACCCCTCCACTTT. Encoded protein: CASSEPAGTAHNSPLHF.

This chain uses TRBV14 with TRBJ1-6, with 7 bases lining up with TRBD1. Per the germline V gene, CDR1 is SGHDN and CDR2 is FVKESK. Germline trimming cut 1 base from V and 7 bases from J; bases unmatched to any gene: 4. The CDR3 contains 15 residues. The CDR3 region has the DNA TGTGCCAGCAGCCAAGGGACAGGAGGCAATTCACCCCTCCACTTT. Translation gives CASSQGTGGNSPLHF. Full variable domain (outside the CDR3, taken from reference TRBV14 and TRBJ1-6): EAGVTQFPSHSVIEKGQTVTLRCDPISGHDNLYWYRRVMGKEIKFLLHFVKESKQDESGMPNNRFLAERTGGTYSTLKVQPAELEDSGVYFCASSQGTGGNSPLHFGNGTRLTVT.

This chain links TRBV5-4 with TRBJ2-5, with 8 bases aligning to TRBD2. CDR3 length: 16 amino acids. V trimming: 0 bases; J trimming: 4 bases; junction bases outside the gene matches: 8. The germline CDR1 and CDR2 sequences are SGHNT and YYREEE (reference sequence). The CDR3 spells CASSLAGGGRGETQYF. Written as DNA, the CDR3 is TGTGCCAGCAGCTTGGCCGGCGGGGGGAGGGGAGAGACCCAGTACTTC.

CDR3 nucleotides: TGTGCCAGCAGTCGACAGGAATCATCCGGAAACACCATATATTTT. Its translation: CASSRQESSGNTIYF. The chain is built from TRBV11-2 and TRBJ1-3; the D gene is possibly TRBD1 (6 bases). Germline lookup yields CDR1 SGHAT and CDR2 FQNNGV. The CDR3 has 15 amino acids. Deletions cut 6 bases from V and 4 bases from J, with 16 bases between.

The CDR3 region has the DNA TGTGCCAGCTCCGGGACAGGGGGTTTTAATTCACCCCTCCACTTT. It specifies CASSGTGGFNSPLHF. The V and J genes are TRBV18 and TRBJ1-6; 11 bases map to TRBD1. From germline, CDR1 is KGHSH and CDR2 LQKENI. V was pared by 6 bases and J by 6 bases, with 4 bases of the junction left unmatched. The CDR3 is 15 residues long. Full variable domain (remainder filled in from reference TRBV18 and TRBJ1-6): NAGVMQNPRHLVRRRGQEARLRCSPMKGHSHVYWYRQLPEEGLKFMVYLQKENIIDESGMPKERFSAEFPKEGPSILRIQQVVRGDSAAYFCASSGTGGFNSPLHFGNGTRLTVT.

This clone was observed a handful of times. The chain links TRBV5-4 to TRBJ2-3; D might be TRBD2 (7 bases). Germline V gene lookup returns CDR1 SGHNT and CDR2 YYREEE (reference sequence). With 4 bases removed from V and 2 bases from J, the gap between germline ends came to 20 bases. The CDR3 covers 17 residues. DNA of the CDR3: TGTGCCAGCAGCCTCGTTGGGGGGGGCCCGATCACAGATACGCAGTATTTT. This encodes CASSLVGGGPITDTQYF.

V and J are TRBV27 and TRBJ1-2; no definite D call. This CDR3 comprises 13 residues. Germline V gene lookup returns CDR1 MNHEY and CDR2 SMNVEV (reference sequence). Trimming cost V 5 bases and J 4 bases, with 11 bases left between them. The chain's CDR3 is CASSISRGYGYTF. The CDR3 nucleotides read TGTGCCAGCAGTATCTCGCGGGGCTATGGCTACACCTTC.

V and J are TRBV5-1 and TRBJ2-2; TRBD1 matches at 9 bases. Per germline, CDR1 SGHRS and CDR2 YFSETQ. Trimming at V came to 4 bases and at J to 1 base, leaving 5 bases not matched to a gene. The CDR3 has 16 amino acids. The CDR3 nucleotides read TGCGCCAGCAGCGTCCTGGGACAGGGGAACACCGGGGAGCTGTTTTTT. It translates to CASSVLGQGNTGELFF.

V and J are TRBV2 and TRBJ1-5, with D possibly matching TRBD1 (5 bases). The CDR3 loop spans 14 amino acids. V gave up 7 bases and J gave up 1 base, with 11 bases separating them. The V gene's germline CDR1 is SNHLY and CDR2 FYNNEI. This CDR3 reads CASKTGGSNQPQHF. CDR3 DNA sequence: TGTGCCAGCAAAACAGGTGGGAGCAATCAGCCCCAGCATTTT.